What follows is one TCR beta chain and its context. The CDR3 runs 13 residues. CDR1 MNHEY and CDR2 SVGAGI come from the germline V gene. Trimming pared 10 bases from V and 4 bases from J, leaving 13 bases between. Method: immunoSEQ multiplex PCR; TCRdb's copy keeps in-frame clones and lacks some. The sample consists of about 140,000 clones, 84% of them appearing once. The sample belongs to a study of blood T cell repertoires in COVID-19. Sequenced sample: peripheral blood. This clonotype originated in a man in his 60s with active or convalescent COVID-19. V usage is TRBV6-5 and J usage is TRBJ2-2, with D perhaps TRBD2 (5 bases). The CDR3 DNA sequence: TGTGCCACCGTCCTCCGGGGCACCGGGGAGCTGTTTTTT. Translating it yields CATVLRGTGELFF.